The 6 T cell receptor beta chains in this list originate from one sample, sequenced in a study of T cell responses to AZD1222 COVID-19 vaccine (dated by TCRdb to the early 2020s). Library construction relied on the immunoSEQ multiplex PCR assay. This immuneACCESS table, as held by TCRdb, lists in-frame sequences with V and J called but not all clones. Of the missing ones, under half trace to an unresolved V gene in checked studies; the others have no known cause. The sample table lists about 79,000 clones, around 80% of them with a count of one. In total, the top ten clones hold approximately 22% of the sample. What this sample's time point label stands for: baseline before first vaccination. The material sequenced was peripheral blood, taken on day 0 of AZD1222 vaccination. The receptors come from an adult in good health.

The chain couples TRBV10-2 to TRBJ2-4; a possible D gene is TRBD2 (5 bases). This CDR3 region has 12 residues. Germline V CDR1 and CDR2: WSHSY, SAAADI. V was trimmed by 6 bases and J by 5 bases, leaving 8 bases between them. CDR3 in DNA: TGCGCCAGCAGGATCGGGGAAAACATTCAGTACTTC. It translates to CASRIGENIQYF.

In this sample, this clone turned up once. The chain carries TRBV6-2 or TRBV6-3 and TRBJ2-1, with 7 bases that match TRBD1. The germline gives CDR1 MNHEY, CDR2 SVGEGT. V shed 5 bases, J shed 5 bases, and the junction held 12 bases outside the gene matches. This CDR3 has 16 amino acids. The CDR3 loop reads CASSKNPGQNNNEQFF. CDR3 nucleotide sequence: TGTGCCAGCAGTAAAAACCCGGGACAGAACAACAATGAGCAGTTCTTC.

This clone was recorded only once. The chain uses TRBV4-2 and TRBJ1-1, with D perhaps matching TRBD1 (6 bases). The CDR3 extends over 13 amino acids. Germline lookup yields CDR1 LGHNA and CDR2 YNFKEQ. Trimming removed 4 bases at V and 2 bases at J, with 8 bases between. Here the CDR3 DNA reads TGTGCCAGCAGCCTGGGACATAACACTGAAGCTTTCTTT. This encodes CASSLGHNTEAFF.

V usage is TRBV15 and J usage is TRBJ1-5; a possible D gene is TRBD1 (5 bases). With 7 bases removed from V and 6 bases from J, the gap between germline ends came to 19 bases. The CDR3 spans 15 residues. In germline, CDR1 is LNHNV, CDR2 YYDKDF (reference sequence). This CDR3 reads CATTQEAGFTQPQHF. CDR3 bases: TGTGCCACCACCCAGGAGGCAGGGTTCACTCAGCCCCAGCATTTT.

The gene calls are TRBV7-9 and TRBJ1-2; 8 bases map to TRBD1. Looked up from germline, CDR1 is SEHNR and CDR2 is FQNEAQ (reference sequence). After removal of 5 bases from V and 5 bases from J, the junction contained 10 bases not matched to a gene. This CDR3 region has 15 residues. As DNA, the CDR3 is TGTGCCAGCAGCCCCAGGACAGGGTTGGGGTATGGCTACACCTTC. Protein: CASSPRTGLGYGYTF.

The chain has TRBV3-1 (or the pseudogene TRBV3-2) and TRBJ1-6; D remains unclear. CDR1 is LGHDT, CDR2 YNNKEL, per germline (reference sequence). The length of the CDR3 is 13 residues. V shed 4 bases and J shed 9 bases, with 10 bases lying between them. The CDR3 nucleotides read TGTGCCAGCAGCCCCGCCACGGTTTCACCCCTCCACTTT. Translating it yields CASSPATVSPLHF.